This T cell receptor (beta chain) was found in a study of CD8 T cells in Susac syndrome (dated by TCRdb to 2018 to 2020). Background for the entire study: Whether CD8+ T cell activation and differentiation in Susac syndrome was antigen driven was tested using repertoire sequencing.

The CDR3 contains 15 residues, cysteine and phenylalanine counted. CDR3 DNA only is kept here, 45 bases in frame from base 1. From a lookup of the germline V gene (reference sequence), CDR1 and CDR2 are DFQATT and SNEGSKA. V loses 6 bases at its end and J loses 7 bases; junction bases beyond the gene matches: 7. RNA was extracted using the RNeasy kit, and about 0.5 to 1 ug of the RNA was reverse transcribed with random hexamers. TCR beta CDR3 regions were amplified with the immunoSEQ multiplex PCR assay covering 54 Vbeta and 13 Jbeta segments. PCR amplification bias was corrected by using a synthetic template baseline for primer optimization and computational correction. Per the source publication's procedure: Reads were assigned to V, D and J genes according to IMGT and analyzed in immunoSEQ Analyzer, with only productive sequences retained. Clonality was calculated as one minus the Shannon entropy normalized by log2 of the number of productive unique sequences. For each patient and control, public and private clones were evaluated within the 100 most prevalent clones. A clone was defined as Susac-specific if it was absent from the healthy and MS cohorts, from roughly 990 published viral clones and from other ImmuneACCESS disease sequences. The public reads were reanalyzed by TCRdb: fastp trimming at Q25, MiXCR alignment, in-frame beta chains only. For every CDR3 protein sequence, its rows merge into one entry that carries the most common genes and DNA. None of the V and J calls come from the authors' own analysis; TCRdb made them. The sample has about 160,000 distinct CDR3 sequences on record, approximately 92% of them singletons. More than 0.11% of the sample is taken by the ten largest.

Here is what the overall study found, with its caveats: The number of individuals in the TCR sequencing and HLA analysis was acknowledged as relatively small.

Regarding this clonotype: The specificity of this receptor is unknown. Per-base quality was not reported, and no clone a single base away is much larger than it.

Peripheral blood CD8+ and CD4+ T cells from healthy donors, Susac syndrome patients and multiple sclerosis patients were profiled by high-throughput TCR beta sequencing. Healthy donors were age- and sex-matched controls. Bulk CD8+ and CD4+ T cells were purified by magnetic negative isolation, whereas CD8+ TEMRA cells were enriched by FACS. Blood was drawn into EDTA tubes, processed within 24 hours, and PBMCs were isolated by density gradient centrifugation. PBMCs intended for TCR sequencing were frozen in liquid nitrogen and were later thawed in a 37 degrees C water bath. The sorted or isolated CD4+, CD8+ and CD8+ TEMRA cells had a purity of 90% or higher.

The TCR originated in a human donor in good health. The sample consisted of CD4+ T cells from PBMCs. Rearrangement joined TRBV20-1 to TRBJ2-4; TRBD2 aligns with 15 central bases. In nucleotide form, the sequence is TGCAGTGCCCCGAGGACTAGCGGGGGGGCCAACATTCAGTACTTC. Translation gives CSAPRTSGGANIQYF.